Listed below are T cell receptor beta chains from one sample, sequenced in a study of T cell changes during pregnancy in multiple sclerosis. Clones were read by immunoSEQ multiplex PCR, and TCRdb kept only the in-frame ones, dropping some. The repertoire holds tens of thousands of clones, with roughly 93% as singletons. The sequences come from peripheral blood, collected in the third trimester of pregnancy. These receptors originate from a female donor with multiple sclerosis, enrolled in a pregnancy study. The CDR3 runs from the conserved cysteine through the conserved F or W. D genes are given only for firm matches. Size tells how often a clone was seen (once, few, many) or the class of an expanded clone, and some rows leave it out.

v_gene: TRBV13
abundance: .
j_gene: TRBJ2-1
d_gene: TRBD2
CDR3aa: CASSLAGGPGVNNEQFF
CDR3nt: TGTGCCAGCAGCCTAGCGGGAGGGCCGGGTGTAAACAATGAGCAGTTCTTC

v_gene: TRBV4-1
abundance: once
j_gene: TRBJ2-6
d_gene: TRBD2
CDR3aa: CASSQPGGGANVLTF
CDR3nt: TGCGCCAGCAGCCAGCCGGGGGGAGGGGCCAACGTCCTGACTTTC

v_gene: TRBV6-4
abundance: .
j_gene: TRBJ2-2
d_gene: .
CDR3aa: CASSPEGVTGELFF
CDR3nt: TGTGCCAGCAGTCCCGAGGGGGTGACCGGGGAGCTGTTTTTT

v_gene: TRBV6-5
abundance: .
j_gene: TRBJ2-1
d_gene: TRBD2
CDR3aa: CASRLAGAGNEQFF
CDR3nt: TGTGCCAGCAGACTAGCGGGAGCCGGCAATGAGCAGTTCTTC

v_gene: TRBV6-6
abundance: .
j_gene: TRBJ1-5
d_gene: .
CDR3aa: CASSSQGQPQHF
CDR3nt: TGTGCCAGCAGTTCGCAGGGTCAGCCCCAGCATTTT

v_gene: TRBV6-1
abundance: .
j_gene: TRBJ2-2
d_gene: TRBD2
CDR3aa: CASIELAGYTGELFF
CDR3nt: TGTGCCAGCATCGAACTAGCGGGATACACCGGGGAGCTGTTTTTT

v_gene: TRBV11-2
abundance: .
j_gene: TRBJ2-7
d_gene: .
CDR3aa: CASSSFRDTDYPYEQYF
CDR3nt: TGTGCCAGCAGCTCATTCCGGGACACCGATTACCCTTACGAGCAGTACTTC

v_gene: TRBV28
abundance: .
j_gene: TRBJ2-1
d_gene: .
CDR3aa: CASSSPSSYNEQFF
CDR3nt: TGTGCCAGCAGTTCCCCTAGCTCCTACAATGAGCAGTTCTTC

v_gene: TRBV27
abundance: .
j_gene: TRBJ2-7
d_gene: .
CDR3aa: CASMDKNNIHEQYF
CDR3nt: TGTGCCAGCATGGACAAAAATAACATCCACGAGCAGTACTTC

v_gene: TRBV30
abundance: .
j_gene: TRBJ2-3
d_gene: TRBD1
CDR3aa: CAWSGQGDGTDTQYF
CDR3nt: TGTGCCTGGAGTGGACAGGGGGATGGCACAGATACGCAGTATTTT

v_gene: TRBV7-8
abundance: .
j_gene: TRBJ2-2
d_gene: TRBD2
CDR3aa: CASSVRTSPTGELFF
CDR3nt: TGTGCCAGCAGTGTTAGGACTAGTCCCACCGGGGAGCTGTTTTTT